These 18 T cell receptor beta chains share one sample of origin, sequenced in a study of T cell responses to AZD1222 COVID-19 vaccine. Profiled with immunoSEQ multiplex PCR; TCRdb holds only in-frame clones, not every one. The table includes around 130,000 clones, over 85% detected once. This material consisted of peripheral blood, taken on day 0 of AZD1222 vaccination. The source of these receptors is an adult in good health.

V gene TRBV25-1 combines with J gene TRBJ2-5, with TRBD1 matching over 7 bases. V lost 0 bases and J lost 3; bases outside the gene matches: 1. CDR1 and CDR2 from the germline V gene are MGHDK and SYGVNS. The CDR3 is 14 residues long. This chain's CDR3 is CASSEYGTEETQYF. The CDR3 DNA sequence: TGTGCCAGCAGTGAATACGGGACAGAAGAGACCCAGTACTTC.

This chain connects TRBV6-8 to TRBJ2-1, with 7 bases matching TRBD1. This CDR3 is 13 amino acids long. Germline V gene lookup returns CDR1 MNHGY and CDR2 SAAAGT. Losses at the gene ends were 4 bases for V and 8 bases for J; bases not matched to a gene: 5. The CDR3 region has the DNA TGTGCCAGCAGTTCCGACAGGGCCCATGAGCAGTTCTTC. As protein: CASSSDRAHEQFF.

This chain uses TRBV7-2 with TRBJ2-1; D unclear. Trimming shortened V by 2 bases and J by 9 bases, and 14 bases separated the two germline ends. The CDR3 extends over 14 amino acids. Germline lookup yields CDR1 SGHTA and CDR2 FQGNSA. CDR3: CASSLYRRLPEQFF. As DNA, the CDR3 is TGTGCCAGCAGCTTATATAGGAGATTACCTGAGCAGTTCTTC.

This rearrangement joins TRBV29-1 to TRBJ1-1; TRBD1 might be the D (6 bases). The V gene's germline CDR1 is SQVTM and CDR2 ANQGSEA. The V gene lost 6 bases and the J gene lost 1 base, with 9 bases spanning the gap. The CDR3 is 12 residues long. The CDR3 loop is CSVKQGNTEAFF. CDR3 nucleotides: TGCAGCGTAAAACAGGGGAACACTGAAGCTTTCTTT.

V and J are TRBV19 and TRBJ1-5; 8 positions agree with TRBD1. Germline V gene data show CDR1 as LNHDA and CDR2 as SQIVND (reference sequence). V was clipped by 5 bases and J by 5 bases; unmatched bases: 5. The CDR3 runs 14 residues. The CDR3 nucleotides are TGTGCCAGTAGTCAGCAGGGGGCGTATCAGCCCCAGCATTTT. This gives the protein CASSQQGAYQPQHF.

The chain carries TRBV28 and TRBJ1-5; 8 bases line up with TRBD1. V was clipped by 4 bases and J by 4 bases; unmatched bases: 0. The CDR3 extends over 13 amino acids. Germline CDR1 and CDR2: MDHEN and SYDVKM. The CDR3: CASSWTGNQPQHF. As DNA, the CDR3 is TGTGCCAGCAGTTGGACAGGGAATCAGCCCCAGCATTTT.

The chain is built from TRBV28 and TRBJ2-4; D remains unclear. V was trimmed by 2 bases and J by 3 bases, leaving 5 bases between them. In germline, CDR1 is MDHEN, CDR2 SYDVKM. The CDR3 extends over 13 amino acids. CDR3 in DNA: TGTGCCAGCAGTTTACTCGGCAAAAACATTCAGTACTTC. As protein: CASSLLGKNIQYF.

CDR3 residues: CASFGGPEPTYEQYF. The CDR3 nucleotides are TGCGCCAGCTTTGGCGGACCCGAGCCCACCTACGAGCAGTACTTC. J is TRBJ2-7 and V is TRBV5-1, with D unclear. The CDR3 contains 15 residues. Germline CDR1 and CDR2: SGHRS and YFSETQ. Trimming removed 7 bases from V and 2 bases from J, with 19 bases in between.

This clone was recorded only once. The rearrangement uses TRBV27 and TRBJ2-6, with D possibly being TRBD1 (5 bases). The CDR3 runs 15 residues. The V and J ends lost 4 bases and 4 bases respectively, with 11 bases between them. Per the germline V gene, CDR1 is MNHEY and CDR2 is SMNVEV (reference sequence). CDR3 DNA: TGTGCCAGCAGTTCTAGGGGTTCCGGGGCCAACGTCCTGACTTTC. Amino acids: CASSSRGSGANVLTF.

CDR3 nucleotides: TGCGCCAGCCGGGTGGGGGCGGGGAACACTGAAGCTTTCTTT. This gives the protein CASRVGAGNTEAFF. The chain combines TRBV5-1 with TRBJ1-1; possibly TRBD1 for D (6 bases). The germline V gene encodes CDR1 SGHRS and CDR2 YFSETQ. This CDR3 comprises 14 residues. The ends were cut back, 7 bases at V and 1 base at J, with 14 bases in the middle.

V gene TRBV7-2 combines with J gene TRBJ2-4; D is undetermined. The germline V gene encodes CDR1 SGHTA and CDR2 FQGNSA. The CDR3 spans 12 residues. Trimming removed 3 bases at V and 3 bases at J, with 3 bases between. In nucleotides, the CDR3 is TGTGCCAGCAGCTTCCACAAAAACATTCAGTACTTC. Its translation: CASSFHKNIQYF.

DNA for the CDR3: TGTGCCAGCAGTTTAAGCTTGGGGTACGAGCAGTACTTC. Translated, it gives CASSLSLGYEQYF. The chain links TRBV27 to TRBJ2-7, with unresolved D. The germline V gene has CDR1 MNHEY and CDR2 SMNVEV (reference sequence). CDR3 length: 13 amino acids. V was shortened by 2 bases and J by 4 bases, with 9 bases between the two germline ends.

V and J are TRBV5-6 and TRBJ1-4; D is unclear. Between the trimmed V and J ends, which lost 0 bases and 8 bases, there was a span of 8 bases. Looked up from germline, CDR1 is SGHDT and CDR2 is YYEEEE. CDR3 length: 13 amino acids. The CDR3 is CASSLDRAEKLFF. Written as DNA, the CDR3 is TGTGCCAGCAGCTTGGACCGTGCCGAAAAACTGTTTTTT.

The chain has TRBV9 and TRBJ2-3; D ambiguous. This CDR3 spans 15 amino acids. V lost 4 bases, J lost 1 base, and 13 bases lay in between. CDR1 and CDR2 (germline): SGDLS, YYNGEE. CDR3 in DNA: TGTGCCAGCAGCTCAGACCAAATGGGCACAGATACGCAGTATTTT. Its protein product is CASSSDQMGTDTQYF.

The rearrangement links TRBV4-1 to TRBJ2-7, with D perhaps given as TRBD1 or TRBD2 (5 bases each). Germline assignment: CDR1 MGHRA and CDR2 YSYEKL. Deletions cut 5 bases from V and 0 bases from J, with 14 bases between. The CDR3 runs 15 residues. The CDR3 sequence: CASSTIVGVSYEQYF. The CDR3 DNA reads TGCGCCAGCAGCACGATAGTGGGGGTCTCCTACGAGCAGTACTTC.

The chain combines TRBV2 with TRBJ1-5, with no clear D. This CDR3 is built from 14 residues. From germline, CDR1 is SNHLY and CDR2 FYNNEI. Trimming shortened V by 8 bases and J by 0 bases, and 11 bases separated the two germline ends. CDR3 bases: TGTGCCAGCCCGTGTCGGATTAGCAATCAGCCCCAGCATTTT. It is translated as CASPCRISNQPQHF.

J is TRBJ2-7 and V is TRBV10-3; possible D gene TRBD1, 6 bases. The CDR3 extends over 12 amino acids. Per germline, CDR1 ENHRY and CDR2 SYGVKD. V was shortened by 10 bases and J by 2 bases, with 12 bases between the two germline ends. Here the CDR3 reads CATGQSTYEQYF. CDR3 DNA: TGTGCCACCGGACAGTCCACCTACGAGCAGTACTTC.

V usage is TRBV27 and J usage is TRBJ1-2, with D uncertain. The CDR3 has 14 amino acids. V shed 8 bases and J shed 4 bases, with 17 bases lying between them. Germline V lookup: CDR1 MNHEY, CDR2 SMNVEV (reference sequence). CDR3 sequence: CASPEGGGTYGYTF. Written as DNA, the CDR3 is TGTGCCAGCCCGGAAGGCGGCGGAACCTATGGCTACACCTTC.